The clone carrying this T cell receptor (beta chain) showed up just once. The sample comes from a study of blood T cell repertoires in COVID-19. Study-wide context: The United States, Italy and Spain supplied acute and convalescent COVID-19 samples.

One Seattle source followed patients from active infection through their disease course. In the original workflow: Estimation of nucleated cell counts relied on the amplification of reference gene primers. Data came from immunoSEQ multiplex PCR; TCRdb stores just in-frame clones and leaves some out. V and J calls and clone size are copied from that table; D and trimming were computed from the DNA. The sample holds 250,000 to 300,000 clones, about 90% seen once. The material sequenced was peripheral blood. This receptor was identified in a woman aged 25 to 45 with COVID-19, enrolled during active disease.

Written as DNA, the CDR3 is TGTGCCAGCAGCCCCCAGGGGGCCCGGACCGGGGAGCTGTTTTTT. Translation: CASSPQGARTGELFF. The chain combines TRBV11-2 with TRBJ2-2, with 8 nucleotides matching TRBD1. With V trimmed by 5 bases and J by 5 bases, 7 bases remained unmatched. The CDR3 is 15 residues long. Germline V gives CDR1 SGHAT, CDR2 FQNNGV.